Listed below are T cell receptor beta chains from one sample, sequenced in a study of shared clonotypes between healthy human individuals. The repertoire was sequenced with immunoSEQ multiplex PCR; TCRdb's copy has only in-frame clones and lacks some. The sample carries roughly 1,500,000 clones, 98% recorded once. Source material: naive CD4+ T cells sorted from blood. The source is a man aged 25-45 years in good health. Each CDR3 is given with its conserved first and last residue. Each record gives: CDR3 DNA, CDR3 protein, J gene, D gene, V gene, clone size. D genes are given only for firm matches. A clone size is listed for some rows: how often the clone was seen (once, few, many), or a class if it is expanded.

TGTGCCAGCAGCTTAGACCCAAGTGAGAACACCGGGGAGCTGTTTTTT | CASSLDPSENTGELFF | TRBJ2-2 | - | TRBV11-3 | -
TGTGCCAGCAGTTTACGACGGGTGACCTACGAGCAGTACTTC | CASSLRRVTYEQYF | TRBJ2-7 | - | TRBV27 | once
TGTGCCAGCAGTCAGGACCGTGGCCCCGGGGAGCTGTTTTTT | CASSQDRGPGELFF | TRBJ2-2 | - | TRBV4-2 | -
TGTGCCAGCAGCCCCTTATACACCGGGGAGCTGTTTTTT | CASSPLYTGELFF | TRBJ2-2 | - | TRBV5-4 | -
TGTGCCAGCAGCCTCGGAACTAGCGGGAGGTTCTCCTACGAGCAGTACTTC | CASSLGTSGRFSYEQYF | TRBJ2-7 | TRBD2 | TRBV28 | -
TGTGCCAGTAGTATCGGCCTTTTAGGCACCGGGGAGCTGTTTTTT | CASSIGLLGTGELFF | TRBJ2-2 | - | TRBV19 | -
TGCGCCAGCAGCCAAGCTCTGGGGACAGGGAACAACGAGCAGTACTTC | CASSQALGTGNNEQYF | TRBJ2-7 | TRBD1 | TRBV4-3 | -
TGTGCCAGCAGTTTCCCGGACAGGGTTAATCAGCCCCAGCATTTT | CASSFPDRVNQPQHF | TRBJ1-5 | TRBD1 | TRBV28 | once
TGTGCCAGCAGTGAATCAGGCAAACGGGGGAATGAGCAGTTCTTC | CASSESGKRGNEQFF | TRBJ2-1 | - | TRBV25-1 | -
TGTGCCAGCAGCGACCCCTCCGCTAGCGGTATCACAGATACGCAGTATTTT | CASSDPSASGITDTQYF | TRBJ2-3 | TRBD2 | TRBV9 | -
TGCGCCAGCACCCTGTACGCGGGAGGCCCAGATACGCAGTATTTT | CASTLYAGGPDTQYF | TRBJ2-3 | TRBD2 | TRBV5-1 | -
TGTGCCAGCAGCGAGCTAGCGGGGAGCACAGATACGCAGTATTTT | CASSELAGSTDTQYF | TRBJ2-3 | TRBD2 | TRBV7-3 | -
TGTGCCAGCAGCGACAGGGTCAGCTCTGGGGCCAACGTCCTGACTTTC | CASSDRVSSGANVLTF | TRBJ2-6 | TRBD1 | TRBV27 | -
TGTGCCAGCAGTTCCCCGGGACAGGCCCCCGAGCAGTACTTC | CASSSPGQAPEQYF | TRBJ2-7 | TRBD1 | TRBV28 | -
TGTGCCAGTAGTATGAGCAAGAACACTGAAGCTTTCTTT | CASSMSKNTEAFF | TRBJ1-1 | - | TRBV19 | -
TGCAGTGCCTCCTTCAATACGCAGTATTTT | CSASFNTQYF | TRBJ2-3 | - | TRBV20-1 | -
TGTGCCAGCAGTGAAGACGGAAACTATGGCTACACCTTC | CASSEDGNYGYTF | TRBJ1-2 | - | TRBV2 | -
TGTGCCAGTAGTTCGGGACAGGGAAGATCCTACGAGCAGTACTTC | CASSSGQGRSYEQYF | TRBJ2-7 | TRBD1 | TRBV19 | -
TGTGCCAGCAGCCCAGTAACAGGGCTTTTTAGTGAAAAACTGTTTTTT | CASSPVTGLFSEKLFF | TRBJ1-4 | - | TRBV7-9 | -
TGTGCCAGCAGCTTAGCACAGGGTGGGCAGTATTTT | CASSLAQGGQYF | TRBJ2-3 | - | TRBV11-2 | -
TGTGCCAGCAGTGGTTATGGCTACACCTTC | CASSGYGYTF | TRBJ1-2 | - | TRBV28 | -
TGTGCCAGCTCACCCAGGCCAGGCAAGACTGAAGCTTTCTTT | CASSPRPGKTEAFF | TRBJ1-1 | - | TRBV18 | -
TGCGCCAGCAGCTTGGAGTCTGGACAGGGGGCGAAGACCCAGTACTTC | CASSLESGQGAKTQYF | TRBJ2-5 | TRBD1 | TRBV5-1 | -
TGTGCCAGCCAAAAAGGGAATCTTGAAAAACTGTTTTTT | CASQKGNLEKLFF | TRBJ1-4 | - | TRBV2 | -
TGTGCCAGCAGCTTAGGACGGGGGAGCTCCTACAATGAGCAGTTCTTC | CASSLGRGSSYNEQFF | TRBJ2-1 | - | TRBV7-2 | once
TGTGCCAGCAGTTTGGGGCAGGGGAGACAGCCCCAGCATTTT | CASSLGQGRQPQHF | TRBJ1-5 | - | TRBV28 | -
TGTGCCATTCAGGGGGGGGTGGATCAGCCCCAGCATTTT | CAIQGGVDQPQHF | TRBJ1-5 | TRBD1 | TRBV6-6 | -
TGCGCCAGCAGCCAAGAGGGACAGGGCAGGACTGAAGCTTTCTTT | CASSQEGQGRTEAFF | TRBJ1-1 | TRBD1 | TRBV4-3 | -
TGCGCCAGCAGCTTGGAAGGCGGGAGAACCGGGGAGCTGTTTTTT | CASSLEGGRTGELFF | TRBJ2-2 | TRBD2 | TRBV5-1 | -
TGTGCCAGCCCAAGATTACCGGGACAGGGGTTCTCTGGGGCCAACGTCCTGACTTTC | CASPRLPGQGFSGANVLTF | TRBJ2-6 | TRBD1 | TRBV19 | -
TGTGCCAGTAGTCCACCGGTAAGTCAGCCCCAGCATTTT | CASSPPVSQPQHF | TRBJ1-5 | - | TRBV19 | -
TGCGCCAGCAGCCGCAGGGTAGCGGAGGACGGAGCCGGGGAGCTGTTTTTT | CASSRRVAEDGAGELFF | TRBJ2-2 | - | TRBV4-1 | -
TGTGCCAGCAGCTTAGGGCCAGGGCGTTCGGAGACCCAGTACTTC | CASSLGPGRSETQYF | TRBJ2-5 | - | TRBV7-9 | -
TGTGCCAGCAGCTTGGATGGGACTAGCGGCTACGAGCAGTACTTC | CASSLDGTSGYEQYF | TRBJ2-7 | TRBD2 | TRBV5-6 | few
TGTGCCAGCAGCTTAGAAGTCAGCGCGAACACCGGGGAGCTGTTTTTT | CASSLEVSANTGELFF | TRBJ2-2 | - | TRBV7-9 | -